This T cell receptor beta chain comes out of a study of blood T cell repertoires in COVID-19. Study context: PBMCs, B-cell-depleted T cells, or T cells provided the cDNA or gDNA that made up the material.

Participants were aged about 18 to 89 years from 24 US areas. Someone with COVID-19 had been met by exposed participants within 2 weeks before study entry. V trimming: 1 base; J trimming: 6 bases; junction bases outside the gene matches: 8. Germline CDR1 and CDR2: SEHNR and FQNEAQ (reference sequence). The CDR3 contains 16 residues. In the study's own analysis: From reference gene primer amplification, estimates of nucleated cell counts were derived. Sequenced by immunoSEQ multiplex PCR; TCRdb stores in-frame clones only, minus some. That table gives V, J and clone size, and the DNA gave D and trimming. The sample lists a few hundred thousand clones, roughly 90% occurring once.

This sequence was found in a woman aged 18 to 35 who had been exposed to COVID-19. Sequencing was performed on PBMCs or T cells enriched from blood (not recorded which). V and J are TRBV7-9 and TRBJ1-1; TRBD1 matches 10 bases. The DNA of the CDR3 is TGTGCCAGCAGCTTAGGTCCCGGACAGGGGGTCTCTGAAGCTTTCTTT. This translates into CASSLGPGQGVSEAFF.